The 3 T cell receptor beta chains in this list originate from one sample, sequenced in a study of T cells in narcolepsy. The assay was immunoSEQ multiplex PCR, and TCRdb's table has in-frame clones only and misses some. The sample has about 20,000 clones, around 83% seen once. What was sequenced was memory (CD45RA-) CD4+ T cells from blood. Receptors were obtained from a human donor in good health.

For the CDR3, the DNA is TGTGCCAGCTCACCCTATCTGGACTCAGGTAACGAGCAGTACTTC. This sequence encodes CASSPYLDSGNEQYF. The chain employs TRBV18 and TRBJ2-7, with D possibly matching TRBD2 (5 bases). The CDR3 contains 15 residues. The germline gives CDR1 KGHSH, CDR2 LQKENI. V was trimmed by 3 bases and J by 5 bases, leaving 17 bases between them.

The gene calls are TRBV7-8 and TRBJ2-5; D unclear. Trimming took 1 base from V and 2 from J, leaving 8 bases between them. CDR3 size: 14 residues. Germline V gene data show CDR1 as SGHVS and CDR2 as FQNEAQ. The CDR3 sequence is CASSLVPRQETQYF. CDR3 DNA: TGTGCCAGCAGCTTAGTGCCTAGACAAGAGACCCAGTACTTC. The whole variable domain, filled in from reference TRBV7-8 and TRBJ2-5, reads GAGVSQSPRYKVAKRGQDVALRCDPISGHVSLFWYQQALGQGPEFLTYFQNEAQLDKSGLPSDRFFAERPEGSVSTLKIQRTQQEDSAVYLCASSLVPRQETQYFGPGTRLLVL.

This chain connects TRBV28 to TRBJ2-7; 7 nucleotides match TRBD1. The CDR3 consists of 15 residues. Trimming cost V 7 bases and J 0 bases; bases outside gene matches: 9. From germline, CDR1 is MDHEN and CDR2 SYDVKM. CDR3 nucleotides: TGTGCCAGCACCGTAGCAGGGGGTAACTCCTACGAGCAGTACTTC. Translating gives CASTVAGGNSYEQYF.